This entry describes one TCR beta chain. Sequencing used immunoSEQ multiplex PCR; TCRdb keeps in-frame clones, though not all of them. This repertoire shows 200,000 to 250,000 clones, just over 85% found once; its top ten account for approximately 15%. The data are from a study of blood T cell repertoires in COVID-19. The V gene's germline CDR1 is LGHDT and CDR2 YNNKEL (reference sequence). This CDR3 is built from 15 residues. V lost 3 bases to trimming and J lost 4 bases, with 15 bases between them. The V and J genes are TRBV3-1 (or the pseudogene TRBV3-2) and TRBJ1-2; tentative D call: TRBD1 (6 bases). The specimen was PBMCs or T cells enriched from blood (not recorded which). The origin of this receptor is a woman in her forties or fifties with acute COVID-19. CDR3 amino acids: CASSQPGGGAYGYTF. DNA of the CDR3: TGTGCCAGCAGCCAGCCGGGCGGGGGGGCCTATGGCTACACCTTC.